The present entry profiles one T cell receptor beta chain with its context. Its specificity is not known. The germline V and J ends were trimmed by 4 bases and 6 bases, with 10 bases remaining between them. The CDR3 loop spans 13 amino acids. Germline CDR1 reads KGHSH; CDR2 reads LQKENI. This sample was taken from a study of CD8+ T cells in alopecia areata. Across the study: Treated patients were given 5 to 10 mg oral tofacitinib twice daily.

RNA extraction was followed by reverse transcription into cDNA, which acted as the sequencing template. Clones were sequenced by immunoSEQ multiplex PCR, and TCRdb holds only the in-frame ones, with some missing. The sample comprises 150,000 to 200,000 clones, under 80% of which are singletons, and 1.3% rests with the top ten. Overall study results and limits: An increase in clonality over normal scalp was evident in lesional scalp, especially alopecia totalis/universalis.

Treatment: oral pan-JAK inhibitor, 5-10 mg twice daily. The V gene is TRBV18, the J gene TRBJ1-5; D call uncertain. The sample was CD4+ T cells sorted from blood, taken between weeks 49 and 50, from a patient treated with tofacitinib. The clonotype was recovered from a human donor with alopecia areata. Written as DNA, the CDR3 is TGTGCCAGCTCACGGGAAGAGGGTCAGCCCCAGCATTTT. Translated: CASSREEGQPQHF.